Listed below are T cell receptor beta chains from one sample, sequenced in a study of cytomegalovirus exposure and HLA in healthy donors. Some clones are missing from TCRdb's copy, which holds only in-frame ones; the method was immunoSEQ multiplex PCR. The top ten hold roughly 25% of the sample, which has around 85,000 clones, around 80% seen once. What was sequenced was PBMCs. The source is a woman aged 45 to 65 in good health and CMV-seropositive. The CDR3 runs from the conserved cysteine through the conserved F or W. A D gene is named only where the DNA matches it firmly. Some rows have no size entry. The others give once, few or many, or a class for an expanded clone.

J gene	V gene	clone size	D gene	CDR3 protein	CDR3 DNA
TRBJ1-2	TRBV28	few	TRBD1	CASRPRTGGGYGYTF	TGTGCCAGCAGGCCCCGTACAGGGGGCGGGTATGGCTACACCTTC
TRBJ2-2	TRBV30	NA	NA	CAWSVDSANTGELFF	TGTGCCTGGAGTGTAGACAGCGCGAACACCGGGGAGCTGTTTTTT
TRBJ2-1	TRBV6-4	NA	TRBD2	CASSGIGGSSYNEQFF	TGTGCCAGCAGTGGGATTGGCGGGAGCTCCTACAATGAGCAGTTCTTC
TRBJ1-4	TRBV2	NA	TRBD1	CASSEAGGDRGNTATNEKLFF	TGTGCCAGCAGTGAGGCAGGCGGGGACAGGGGGAACACTGCAACTAATGAAAAACTGTTTTTT
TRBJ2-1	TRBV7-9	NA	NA	CASSLGTDNEQFF	TGTGCCAGCAGCTTAGGTACAGACAATGAGCAGTTCTTC
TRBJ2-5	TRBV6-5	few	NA	CASNARRGGQETQYF	TGTGCCAGCAACGCTAGGAGGGGGGGCCAAGAGACCCAGTACTTC
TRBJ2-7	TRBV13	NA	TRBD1	CASSPEGDSSYEQYF	TGTGCCAGCAGTCCGGAAGGGGACAGCTCCTACGAGCAGTACTTC
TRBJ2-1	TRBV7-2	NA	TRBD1	CASRVTGVNEQFF	TGTGCCAGCAGGGTAACAGGGGTCAATGAGCAGTTCTTC
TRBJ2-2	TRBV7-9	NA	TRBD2	CASSPSRLADTGELFF	TGTGCCAGCAGTCCGAGTCGACTAGCGGATACCGGGGAGCTGTTTTTT
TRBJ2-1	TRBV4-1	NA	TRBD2	CASGLAHNEQFF	TGCGCCAGTGGACTAGCCCACAATGAGCAGTTCTTC
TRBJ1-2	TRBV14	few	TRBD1	CASSFTQGAEGYTF	TGTGCCAGCAGCTTTACACAGGGGGCGGAGGGCTACACCTTC
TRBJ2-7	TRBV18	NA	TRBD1	CASSPDRVDDEQYF	TGTGCCAGCTCACCTGACAGGGTCGACGACGAGCAGTACTTC
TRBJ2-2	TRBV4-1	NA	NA	CASSRASYTGELFF	TGCGCCAGCAGCCGCGCCTCCTACACCGGGGAGCTGTTTTTT
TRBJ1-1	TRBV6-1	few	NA	CASREMTDTEAFF	TGTGCCAGCAGAGAAATGACAGACACTGAAGCTTTCTTT
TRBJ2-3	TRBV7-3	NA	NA	CASSLNSGAPDTQYF	TGTGCCAGCAGCTTAAACAGCGGTGCACCAGATACGCAGTATTTT
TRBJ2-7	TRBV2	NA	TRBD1	CASSEGGQGYEQYF	TGTGCCAGCAGTGAGGGGGGACAGGGCTACGAGCAGTACTTC
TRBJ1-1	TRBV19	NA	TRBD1	CASSNPGGAGAFF	TGTGCCAGTAGTAACCCAGGGGGCGCGGGGGCTTTCTTT
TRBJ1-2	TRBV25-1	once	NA	CASSELDLGAGYTF	TGTGCCAGCAGTGAATTAGATTTAGGGGCGGGCTACACCTTC
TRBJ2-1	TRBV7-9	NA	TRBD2	CASSRSGTSGYYNEQFF	TGTGCCAGCAGCCGGTCCGGGACTAGCGGGTATTACAATGAGCAGTTCTTC
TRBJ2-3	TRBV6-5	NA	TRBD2	CASRGLAGGPDTQYF	TGTGCCAGCAGGGGACTAGCGGGAGGGCCAGATACGCAGTATTTT
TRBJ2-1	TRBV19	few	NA	CASSKRTAEQFF	TGTGCCAGTAGTAAGCGGACGGCGGAGCAGTTCTTC
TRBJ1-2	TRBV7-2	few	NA	CASSMPGGVNYGYTF	TGTGCCAGCAGCATGCCGGGGGGTGTTAACTATGGCTACACCTTC
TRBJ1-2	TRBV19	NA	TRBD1	CASSQGAHYGYTF	TGTGCCAGTAGTCAGGGGGCGCACTATGGCTACACCTTC
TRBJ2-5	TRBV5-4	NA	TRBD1	CASSHRTGEETQYF	TGTGCCAGCAGCCACCGGACAGGGGAAGAGACCCAGTACTTC